The rows below give T cell receptor beta chains drawn from one sample of a study of siplizumab effects on memory and regulatory T cells. TCRdb's copy holds only in-frame clones and misses some; the assay was immunoSEQ multiplex PCR. In the table there are 50,000 to 75,000 clones, 65% to 80% of which are singletons. The sample consisted of memory CD4+ T cells sorted from blood. The receptors were gathered from a human donor in good health. The CDR3 runs from the conserved cysteine through the conserved F or W. Fields, in order: V gene, J gene, D gene, clone size, CDR3 DNA, CDR3 protein. The D gene is left open where the match is weak. Clone size is not always given. Where it is, it says once, few, many or a class for expanded clones.

V gene: TRBV9; J gene: TRBJ2-2; D gene: -; clone size: -; CDR3 DNA: TGTGCCAGCAGCGTAGCAGGGGCGCGGGACACCGGGGAGCTGTTTTTT; CDR3 protein: CASSVAGARDTGELFF
V gene: TRBV4-1; J gene: TRBJ1-4; D gene: -; clone size: -; CDR3 DNA: TGCGCCAGCAGCCAAGCGAGGGGGGTTTGGGAAAAACTGTTTTTT; CDR3 protein: CASSQARGVWEKLFF
V gene: TRBV23-1; J gene: TRBJ1-2; D gene: -; clone size: once; CDR3 DNA: TGCGCCAGCAGTCAATCTTACAGGGTAGGTGTTCTACTCTTC; CDR3 protein: CASSQSYRVGVLLF
V gene: TRBV11-2; J gene: TRBJ1-3; D gene: -; clone size: -; CDR3 DNA: TGTGCCAGCAGCTTCGGGGGGAGCTCTGGAAACACCATATATTTT; CDR3 protein: CASSFGGSSGNTIYF
V gene: TRBV5-1; J gene: TRBJ2-5; D gene: -; clone size: few; CDR3 DNA: TGCGCCAGCAGCCTGACTGGGCCCCTGGAGACCCAGTACTTC; CDR3 protein: CASSLTGPLETQYF
V gene: TRBV5-1; J gene: TRBJ2-6; D gene: -; clone size: -; CDR3 DNA: TGCGCCAGCAGCTCCCCAGACAGGAGCTCTGGGGCCAACGTCCTGACTTTC; CDR3 protein: CASSSPDRSSGANVLTF
V gene: TRBV4-2; J gene: TRBJ2-3; D gene: TRBD2; clone size: -; CDR3 DNA: TGTGCCAGCAGCCAAGATCAGGAGCGGGGGGGCAGAAATACGCAGTATTTT; CDR3 protein: CASSQDQERGGRNTQYF
V gene: TRBV20-1; J gene: TRBJ1-2; D gene: -; clone size: -; CDR3 DNA: TGCAGTGCTAGTTTCAGCCTTCTCTACACCTTC; CDR3 protein: CSASFSLLYTF
V gene: TRBV30; J gene: TRBJ2-7; D gene: -; clone size: -; CDR3 DNA: TGTGCCTGGACTAGAGTCGGGGGTGGCGAGCAGTACTTC; CDR3 protein: CAWTRVGGGEQYF
V gene: TRBV4-2; J gene: TRBJ2-3; D gene: -; clone size: -; CDR3 DNA: TGTGCCAGCAGCCACGGGGCCGGGGATACAGATACGCAGTATTTT; CDR3 protein: CASSHGAGDTDTQYF
V gene: TRBV6-6; J gene: TRBJ2-1; D gene: TRBD1; clone size: few; CDR3 DNA: TGTGCCAGCACCGCCCCGGACAGGGGAGGCAATGAGCAGTTCTTC; CDR3 protein: CASTAPDRGGNEQFF
V gene: TRBV20-1; J gene: TRBJ2-7; D gene: TRBD1; clone size: -; CDR3 DNA: TGCAGTGCCAGCAGGGGGACAGAGCAGTACTTC; CDR3 protein: CSASRGTEQYF
V gene: TRBV9; J gene: TRBJ2-5; D gene: TRBD2; clone size: -; CDR3 DNA: TGTGCCAGCAGCCGAAGACTAGCGGGGAGTGAGACCCAGTACTTC; CDR3 protein: CASSRRLAGSETQYF
V gene: TRBV6-6; J gene: TRBJ1-2; D gene: TRBD1; clone size: -; CDR3 DNA: TGTGCCAGCTCCCCAGGGGGTGAGGTCTATGGCTACACCTTC; CDR3 protein: CASSPGGEVYGYTF
V gene: TRBV19; J gene: TRBJ2-5; D gene: -; clone size: few; CDR3 DNA: TGTGCCAGTAGTTCTCGCCGCACCCAAGAGACCCAGTACTTC; CDR3 protein: CASSSRRTQETQYF
V gene: TRBV18; J gene: TRBJ1-4; D gene: TRBD1; clone size: -; CDR3 DNA: TGTGCCAGCTCACCAAACAGGGGATTTGATGAAAAACTGTTTTTT; CDR3 protein: CASSPNRGFDEKLFF
V gene: TRBV6-1; J gene: TRBJ1-6; D gene: TRBD1; clone size: -; CDR3 DNA: TGTGCCAGCATGGAGGACAGGGGAAATAATTCACCCCTCCACTTT; CDR3 protein: CASMEDRGNNSPLHF
V gene: TRBV5-4; J gene: TRBJ1-4; D gene: -; clone size: -; CDR3 DNA: TGTGCCAGCAGCGTGAGGATGAATGAAAAACTGTTTTTT; CDR3 protein: CASSVRMNEKLFF
V gene: TRBV2; J gene: TRBJ2-7; D gene: -; clone size: -; CDR3 DNA: TGTGCCAGCAGGAGTGGAGCTATCTACGAGCAGTACTTC; CDR3 protein: CASRSGAIYEQYF
V gene: TRBV5-4; J gene: TRBJ1-2; D gene: -; clone size: -; CDR3 DNA: TGTGCCAGCAGTCCCGGGGGCCTTACTAACTATGGCTACACCTTC; CDR3 protein: CASSPGGLTNYGYTF
V gene: TRBV28; J gene: TRBJ2-1; D gene: -; clone size: once; CDR3 DNA: TGTGCCAGCATTAGATCCTCTGGAGCCTACAATGAGCAGTTCTTC; CDR3 protein: CASIRSSGAYNEQFF
V gene: TRBV4-1; J gene: TRBJ2-2; D gene: -; clone size: -; CDR3 DNA: TGCGCCAGCAGCCAAGATTCAGGGGGGCTTGGCACCGGGGAGCTGTTTTTT; CDR3 protein: CASSQDSGGLGTGELFF
V gene: TRBV6-4; J gene: TRBJ2-3; D gene: -; clone size: -; CDR3 DNA: TGTGCCAGCAGTGAAGGTGGGCGCGGGATCACAGATACGCAGTATTTT; CDR3 protein: CASSEGGRGITDTQYF
V gene: TRBV2; J gene: TRBJ2-1; D gene: TRBD2; clone size: -; CDR3 DNA: TGTGCCAGCAGCGGGACCGGGACTAGCGGGGGTATGGTCAATGAGCAGTTCTTC; CDR3 protein: CASSGTGTSGGMVNEQFF
V gene: TRBV9; J gene: TRBJ2-5; D gene: TRBD2; clone size: once; CDR3 DNA: TGTGCCAGCAGCGTAGGGTCAACTAGCGGGGGGAGGCAAGAGACCCAGTACTTC; CDR3 protein: CASSVGSTSGGRQETQYF
V gene: TRBV19; J gene: TRBJ1-6; D gene: -; clone size: -; CDR3 DNA: TGTGCCAGTAGTACCCACGGGAATTCACCCCTCCACTTT; CDR3 protein: CASSTHGNSPLHF
V gene: TRBV15; J gene: TRBJ1-2; D gene: TRBD1; clone size: -; CDR3 DNA: TGTGCCACCAGCAGGGGCCGACAGGGAAACTATGGCTACACCTTC; CDR3 protein: CATSRGRQGNYGYTF
V gene: TRBV6-5; J gene: TRBJ1-4; D gene: -; clone size: -; CDR3 DNA: TGTGCCAGCAGCGCCCAGGACGGGAATGAAAAACTGTTTTTT; CDR3 protein: CASSAQDGNEKLFF
V gene: TRBV7-9; J gene: TRBJ1-6; D gene: -; clone size: few; CDR3 DNA: TGTGCCAGCAGCCTGGACAGCGATTATTCACCCCTCCACTTT; CDR3 protein: CASSLDSDYSPLHF
V gene: TRBV7-8; J gene: TRBJ1-3; D gene: -; clone size: few; CDR3 DNA: TGTGCCAGCAGCTTAGCTACAGACTCTGGAAACACCATATATTTT; CDR3 protein: CASSLATDSGNTIYF
V gene: TRBV5-1; J gene: TRBJ1-2; D gene: -; clone size: -; CDR3 DNA: TGCGCCAGCAGCTTGGACAGGGCCAACTATGGCTACACCTTC; CDR3 protein: CASSLDRANYGYTF
V gene: TRBV5-1; J gene: TRBJ1-2; D gene: TRBD1; clone size: few; CDR3 DNA: TGCGCCAGCAGCGGGGGACAGCCGGGTGATGGCTACACCTTC; CDR3 protein: CASSGGQPGDGYTF
V gene: TRBV10-3; J gene: TRBJ2-5; D gene: TRBD1; clone size: -; CDR3 DNA: TGTGCCATCAGTGGGACAGGCGGCCAAGAGACCCAGTACTTC; CDR3 protein: CAISGTGGQETQYF
V gene: TRBV10-3; J gene: TRBJ2-3; D gene: -; clone size: once; CDR3 DNA: TGTGCCATCAGTGAGTCGGTCAGGGGGGTGACAGATACGCAGTATTTT; CDR3 protein: CAISESVRGVTDTQYF
V gene: TRBV5-1; J gene: TRBJ2-7; D gene: -; clone size: -; CDR3 DNA: TGCGCCAGCAGCCCCACTCCGACATACCACGAGCAGTACTTC; CDR3 protein: CASSPTPTYHEQYF
V gene: TRBV11-2; J gene: TRBJ2-3; D gene: -; clone size: -; CDR3 DNA: TGTGCCAGCAGCTTCTCGAGGGAGGCAGATACGCAGTATTTT; CDR3 protein: CASSFSREADTQYF
V gene: TRBV9; J gene: TRBJ1-5; D gene: -; clone size: -; CDR3 DNA: TGTGCCAGCAGCGTAGCGGGGGGCGCGAACCAGCCCCAGCATTTT; CDR3 protein: CASSVAGGANQPQHF
V gene: TRBV10-3; J gene: TRBJ2-3; D gene: TRBD2; clone size: -; CDR3 DNA: TGTGCCACCCTGGATAGCGGGCATACGCAGTATTTT; CDR3 protein: CATLDSGHTQYF
V gene: TRBV11-3; J gene: TRBJ2-3; D gene: -; clone size: -; CDR3 DNA: TGTGCCAGCAGCTTAGGGTCCTCCACAGATACGCAGTATTTT; CDR3 protein: CASSLGSSTDTQYF
V gene: TRBV29-1; J gene: TRBJ2-5; D gene: TRBD2; clone size: -; CDR3 DNA: TGCAGCGCTACTAGCGGGGGGACCCAGTACTTC; CDR3 protein: CSATSGGTQYF